The 27 T cell receptor beta chains below come from one sample, sequenced in a study of blood T cell repertoires in COVID-19. Here immunoSEQ multiplex PCR was the method, and the copy in TCRdb shows in-frame clones only, minus some. The repertoire holds about 330,000 clones, with nearly 90% as singletons. The material sequenced was PBMCs or T cells enriched from blood (not recorded which). Source of these receptors: a woman aged 25 to 39 who had recovered from COVID-19.

CDR3 DNA: TGTGCCAGCAGCGGACCGGGGAGGGTGGCTGAAGCTTTCTTT. Translated: CASSGPGRVAEAFF. The J gene is TRBJ1-1, the V gene TRBV9; no clear D gene. Looked up from germline, CDR1 is SGDLS and CDR2 is YYNGEE. The CDR3 extends over 14 amino acids. The germline V and J ends were trimmed by 3 bases and 6 bases, with 15 bases remaining between them. Complete variable domain (other parts from reference TRBV9 and TRBJ1-1): DSGVTQTPKHLITATGQRVTLRCSPRSGDLSVYWYQQSLDQGLQFLIQYYNGEERAKGNILERFSAQQFPDLHSELNLSSLELGDSALYFCASSGPGRVAEAFFGQGTRLTVV.

This chain connects TRBV27 to TRBJ1-1, with D possibly being TRBD1 (6 bases). Germline V CDR1 and CDR2: MNHEY, SMNVEV (reference sequence). The CDR3 has 14 amino acids. Trimming cost V 8 bases and J 1 base, with 14 bases left between them. The CDR3 sequence: CASWEGVRNTEAFF. DNA of the CDR3: TGTGCCAGCTGGGAGGGGGTCCGGAACACTGAAGCTTTCTTT.

This rearrangement joins TRBV12-3 or TRBV12-4 to TRBJ2-1; no clear D. With 6 bases removed from V and 2 bases from J, the gap between germline ends came to 8 bases. The CDR3 is made up of 13 amino acids. The CDR3 DNA reads TGTGCCAGCAGCGAGGCCGCCTACAATGAGCAGTTCTTC. This codes for CASSEAAYNEQFF.

The chain employs TRBV28 and TRBJ1-2; TRBD1 aligns across 7 bases. Germline V gene sequence: CDR1 MDHEN, CDR2 SYDVKM. Trimming removed 5 bases from V and 2 bases from J; junction bases left unmatched: 5. This CDR3 has 14 residues. The CDR3 is CASSPQGINYGYTF. Here the CDR3 DNA reads TGTGCCAGCAGTCCACAGGGGATCAACTATGGCTACACCTTC.

V is TRBV27 and J is TRBJ1-4; D gene unclear. V lost 3 bases, J lost 0 bases, and 8 bases lay in between. Looked up from germline, CDR1 is MNHEY and CDR2 is SMNVEV (reference sequence). This CDR3 has 15 amino acids. CDR3 coding DNA: TGTGCCAGCAGTTTGAAGCGTGCAACTAATGAAAAACTGTTTTTT. This codes for CASSLKRATNEKLFF.

This chain joins TRBV6-5 and TRBJ1-2; 7 nucleotides align to TRBD1. The CDR3 has 15 amino acids. Germline assignment: CDR1 MNHEY and CDR2 SVGAGI. Germline trimming cut 6 bases from V and 1 base from J; bases unmatched to any gene: 8. This chain's CDR3 is CASRQSGGDNYGYTF. CDR3 in DNA: TGTGCCAGCAGACAATCAGGGGGAGATAACTATGGCTACACCTTC.

This chain connects TRBV7-9 to TRBJ1-2, with 7 bases matching TRBD1. Germline V gene lookup returns CDR1 SEHNR and CDR2 FQNEAQ (reference sequence). The CDR3 has 14 residues. V shed 5 bases, J shed 2 bases, and the junction held 5 bases outside the gene matches. The DNA of the CDR3 is TGTGCCAGCAGCCAAGGGGGCCCAAACTATGGCTACACCTTC. It is translated as CASSQGGPNYGYTF. Full variable domain (remainder filled in from reference TRBV7-9 and TRBJ1-2): DTGVSQNPRHKITKRGQNVTFRCDPISEHNRLYWYRQTLGQGPEFLTYFQNEAQLEKSRLLSDRFSAERPKGSFSTLEIQRTEQGDSAMYLCASSQGGPNYGYTFGSGTRLTVV.

This chain links TRBV4-3 with TRBJ1-3; the match to TRBD1 covers 7 bases. V shed 1 base, J shed 1 base, and the junction held 4 bases outside the gene matches. This CDR3 contains 16 residues. Germline CDR1 and CDR2: LGHNA and YSLEER. This CDR3 reads CASSQGLGQSGNTIYF. The CDR3 nucleotides read TGCGCCAGCAGCCAAGGACTGGGACAGTCTGGAAACACCATATATTTT.

The sample holds one count of this clone. The J gene is TRBJ1-5, the V gene TRBV28; D call uncertain. Deletions cut 4 bases from V and 6 bases from J, with 7 bases between. The V gene's germline CDR1 is MDHEN and CDR2 SYDVKM. The CDR3 runs to 12 residues. The CDR3: CASSSRSQPQHF. The CDR3 region has the DNA TGTGCCAGCAGTTCAAGGAGTCAGCCCCAGCATTTT.

This chain uses TRBV30 with TRBJ1-2; TRBD1 agrees at 8 bases. Germline V gene data show CDR1 as GTSNPN and CDR2 as SVGIG (reference sequence). The junction had 13 bases not matched to a gene; V was cut back by 3 bases and J by 4 bases. The CDR3 consists of 16 residues. CDR3 DNA sequence: TGTGCCTGGAGGGATCGGGGCAGGGGGCGTAGCTATGGCTACACCTTC. Its translation is CAWRDRGRGRSYGYTF.

V usage is TRBV4-2 and J usage is TRBJ1-3, with D possibly TRBD1 on 5 matching bases. With 1 base removed from V and 2 bases from J, the gap between germline ends came to 9 bases. Germline V lookup: CDR1 LGHNA, CDR2 YNFKEQ. The CDR3 is made up of 15 amino acids. The CDR3: CASSQVDSAGNTIYF. In nucleotides, the CDR3 is TGTGCCAGCAGCCAAGTAGACAGTGCTGGAAACACCATATATTTT.

This clone came up a few times. CDR3 nucleotide sequence: TGTGCCAGCAGCTCGACCAAGACAGGGGACTATGGCTACACCTTC. Translated: CASSSTKTGDYGYTF. The J gene is TRBJ1-2, the V gene TRBV7-9; the match to TRBD1 covers 8 bases. The CDR3 extends over 15 amino acids. CDR1 is SEHNR and CDR2 is FQNEAQ in the germline V gene (reference sequence). The V and J ends lost 4 bases and 3 bases, in that order; junction bases with no gene match: 7.

The chain couples TRBV4-2 to TRBJ1-5, with D possibly TRBD1 on 5 matching bases. V lost 1 base and J lost 4, with 14 bases in between. This CDR3 region has 16 residues. Looked up from germline, CDR1 is LGHNA and CDR2 is YNFKEQ. The CDR3 here is CASSQGAGQGNQPQHF. The DNA for the CDR3 is TGTGCCAGCAGCCAAGGGGCAGGGCAAGGGAATCAGCCCCAGCATTTT.

This clone was observed a handful of times. The V and J genes are TRBV5-1 and TRBJ1-1; 8 bases align to TRBD1. The CDR3 is made up of 15 amino acids. Trimming at V came to 4 bases and at J to 1 base, leaving 6 bases not matched to a gene. From germline, CDR1 is SGHRS and CDR2 YFSETQ. The CDR3 loop reads CASSQQGAANTEAFF. The CDR3 DNA reads as TGCGCCAGCAGCCAGCAGGGGGCGGCGAACACTGAAGCTTTCTTT.

This clone was seen more than once but under ten times. The CDR3 spells CATSSGTAYGYTF. In nucleotides, the CDR3 is TGTGCCACCTCCTCCGGGACAGCCTATGGCTACACCTTC. The gene calls are TRBV25-1 and TRBJ1-2; 7 bases match TRBD1. Germline V lookup: CDR1 MGHDK, CDR2 SYGVNS. V lost 10 bases, J lost 4 bases, and 9 bases stayed unmatched. The CDR3 sequence is 13 residues long.

The J gene is TRBJ2-2, the V gene TRBV6-1; TRBD2 is a possible D gene (5 bases). Germline V gene sequence: CDR1 MNHNS, CDR2 SASEGT. CDR3 length: 12 residues. Trimming removed 2 bases from V and 7 bases from J, with 5 bases in between. CDR3: CASSERGGELFF. CDR3 nucleotides: TGTGCCAGCAGTGAACGGGGCGGGGAGCTGTTTTTT.

The chain has TRBV4-1 and TRBJ1-6, with TRBD1 matching over 10 bases. The trim removed 2 bases at V and 7 bases at J, leaving 2 bases unmatched. The CDR3 runs 15 residues. Germline assignment: CDR1 MGHRA and CDR2 YSYEKL. CDR3 DNA sequence: TGCGCCAGCAGCCAACGACAGGGGGCAAATTCACCCCTCCACTTT. Protein: CASSQRQGANSPLHF.

V usage is TRBV2 and J usage is TRBJ1-2; D not resolved. From germline, CDR1 is SNHLY and CDR2 FYNNEI. CDR3 length equals 13 residues. V was shortened by 1 base and J by 7 bases, with 10 bases between the two germline ends. The CDR3 DNA reads TGTGCCAGCAGTGAAGGGGAGAGCGGTGGCTACACCTTC. This codes for CASSEGESGGYTF.

The rearrangement joins TRBV5-4 to TRBJ1-6, with D possibly matching TRBD1 (6 bases). Trimming left V 4 bases short and J 6 bases short, with 11 bases between. This CDR3 has 14 residues. Looked up from germline, CDR1 is SGHNT and CDR2 is YYREEE (reference sequence). The CDR3 protein is CASSPGQINSPLHF. CDR3 coding DNA: TGTGCCAGCAGCCCAGGACAGATTAATTCACCCCTCCACTTT.

The chain uses TRBV18 and TRBJ1-1, with D perhaps matching TRBD1 (6 bases). The CDR3 covers 14 residues. The germline V and J ends were trimmed by 6 bases and 1 base, with 12 bases remaining between them. CDR1 KGHSH and CDR2 LQKENI come from the germline V gene. The CDR3 DNA follows: TGTGCCAGCTCTTTGAAACAGGGGAACACTGAAGCTTTCTTT. Translating gives CASSLKQGNTEAFF.

This chain uses TRBV24-1 with TRBJ1-5; D gene unclear. Trimming cost V 3 bases and J 6 bases, with 11 bases left between them. Per the germline V gene, CDR1 is KGHDR and CDR2 is SFDVKD. The CDR3 length is 14 residues. The CDR3 loop reads CATSDGQVGQPQHF. The CDR3, as DNA: TGTGCCACCAGTGATGGGCAGGTCGGTCAGCCCCAGCATTTT.

The chain combines TRBV9 with TRBJ2-5; 11 nucleotides match TRBD1. The CDR3 has 16 residues. Losses at the gene ends were 3 bases for V and 5 bases for J; bases not matched to a gene: 9. Germline V gene sequence: CDR1 SGDLS, CDR2 YYNGEE. The CDR3 here is CASSGNPGQGVETQYF. CDR3 nucleotides: TGTGCCAGCAGCGGGAACCCGGGACAGGGGGTTGAGACCCAGTACTTC.

This clone was seen repeatedly, ten times or more. CDR3 sequence reads: CASSLQGASPLHF. Here the CDR3 DNA reads TGTGCCAGCAGCTTACAGGGGGCTTCACCCCTCCACTTT. The chain joins TRBV5-4 to TRBJ1-6, with 9 bases lining up with TRBD1. The CDR3 covers 13 residues. Germline V gene data show CDR1 as SGHNT and CDR2 as YYREEE (reference sequence). V lost 2 bases to trimming and J lost 9 bases; unmatched junction nucleotides: 0.

The chain combines TRBV2 with TRBJ2-7; D gene ambiguous. This CDR3 has 10 residues. Germline values: CDR1 SNHLY, CDR2 FYNNEI. V was pared by 3 bases and J by 6 bases, with 3 bases between. The CDR3 loop is CASSDLEQYF. For the CDR3, the DNA is TGTGCCAGCAGTGATCTCGAGCAGTACTTC.

The V gene is TRBV10-3, the J gene TRBJ1-1; D ambiguous. CDR3 length: 14 residues. In germline, CDR1 is ENHRY, CDR2 SYGVKD. With 3 bases removed from V and 2 bases from J, the gap between germline ends came to 10 bases. CDR3 sequence: CAISDGPLNTEAFF. The CDR3, as DNA: TGTGCCATCAGTGATGGGCCGTTAAACACTGAAGCTTTCTTT.

The chain uses TRBV7-8 and TRBJ1-1, with TRBD1 as a possible D gene (5 bases). This CDR3 region has 13 residues. Per the germline V gene, CDR1 is SGHVS and CDR2 is FQNEAQ. The V and J ends lost 7 bases and 1 base respectively, with 10 bases between them. DNA for the CDR3: TGTGCCAGCAACCCCACAGGGAACACTGAAGCTTTCTTT. Its translation is CASNPTGNTEAFF.

The V gene is TRBV5-8, the J gene TRBJ1-5, with D hard to call. V gave up 4 bases and J gave up 6 bases, with 8 bases separating them. The CDR3 loop spans 12 amino acids. Germline assignment: CDR1 SGHTS and CDR2 YDEGEE. The CDR3 region has the DNA TGTGCCAGCAGCCTCCGAGCTCAGCCCCAGCATTTT. It encodes CASSLRAQPQHF.